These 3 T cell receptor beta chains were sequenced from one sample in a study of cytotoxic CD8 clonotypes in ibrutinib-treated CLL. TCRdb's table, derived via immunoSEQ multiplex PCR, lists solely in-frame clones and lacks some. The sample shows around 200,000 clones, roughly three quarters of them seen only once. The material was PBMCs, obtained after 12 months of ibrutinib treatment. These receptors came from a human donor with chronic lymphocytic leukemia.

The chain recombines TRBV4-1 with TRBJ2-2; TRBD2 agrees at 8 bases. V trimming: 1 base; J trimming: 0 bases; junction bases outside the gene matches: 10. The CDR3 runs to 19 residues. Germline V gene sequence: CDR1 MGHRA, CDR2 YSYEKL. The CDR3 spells CASSQVRAAGAANTGELFF. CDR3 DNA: TGCGCCAGCAGCCAAGTACGTGCAGCGGGGGCCGCGAACACCGGGGAGCTGTTTTTT.

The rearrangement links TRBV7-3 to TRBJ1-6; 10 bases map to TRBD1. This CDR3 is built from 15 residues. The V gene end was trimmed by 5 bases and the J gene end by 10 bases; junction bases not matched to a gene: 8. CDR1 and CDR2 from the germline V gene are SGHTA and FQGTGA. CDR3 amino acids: CASSETGGDWSPLHF. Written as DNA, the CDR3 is TGTGCCAGCAGCGAGACAGGGGGCGATTGGTCACCCCTCCACTTT.

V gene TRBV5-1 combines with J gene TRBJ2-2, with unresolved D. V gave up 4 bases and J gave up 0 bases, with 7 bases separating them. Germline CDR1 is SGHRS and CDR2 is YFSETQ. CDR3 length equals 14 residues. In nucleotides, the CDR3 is TGCGCCAGCAGCGAACGGACGAACACCGGGGAGCTGTTTTTT. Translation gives CASSERTNTGELFF.